This T cell receptor (beta chain) originates from a study of beta chain features in type 1 diabetes. General study points: Compared with healthy donors, patients appeared to share more similar naive, central memory and regulatory TCRB repertoires. Resolution of whether HLA type affects TCRB rearrangement was not achieved here. People with Type 1 diabetes carried modestly yet significantly shorter TCRB CDR3s in all four CD4+ subsets.

The authors reverse transcribed all of the isolated RNA, so sequencing captured expressed TCRB transcripts. Produced via immunoSEQ multiplex PCR; TCRdb's table is partial and in-frame only. This table has some 150,000 clones, about 13% appearing once. CDR1 is SEHNR and CDR2 is FQNEAQ in the germline V gene (reference sequence). Trimming removed 0 bases at V and 9 bases at J, with 11 bases between. This CDR3 comprises 13 residues. Note on this clone: Its antigen remains unknown.

This receptor was taken from a man between 18 and 35 years old with type 1 diabetes. The gene calls are TRBV7-9 and TRBJ1-2; no clear D. Specimen: central memory CD4+ T cells from blood. The CDR3 is CASSLALGQRYTF. The CDR3 region has the DNA TGTGCCAGCAGCTTAGCGCTTGGGCAGCGCTACACCTTC.